Listed below are T cell receptor beta chains from one sample, sequenced in a study of cytomegalovirus exposure and HLA in healthy donors. Clones were sequenced by immunoSEQ multiplex PCR, and TCRdb holds only the in-frame ones, with some missing. The sample lists 150,000 to 200,000 clones, about 80% occurring once. Sequenced material: PBMCs. Every receptor here comes from a woman aged 18-29 years in good health and CMV-seropositive. Each CDR3 is given with its conserved first and last residue. D genes are given only for firm matches. Clone size is stated in some rows and not others, as once, few, many or a class when expanded.

TRBV7-2	-	TRBJ1-2	once	CASSMTRGYTF	TGTGCCAGCAGCATGACACGAGGCTACACCTTC
TRBV6-5	-	TRBJ2-1	-	CASSPRAGAGEQFF	TGTGCCAGCAGTCCACGCGCGGGGGCGGGTGAGCAGTTCTTC
TRBV28	-	TRBJ2-2	-	CASSLSLTGELFF	TGTGCCAGCAGTCTATCCTTAACCGGGGAGCTGTTTTTT
TRBV2	TRBD1	TRBJ1-5	-	CASSEGRGLGNQPQHF	TGTGCCAGCAGTGAAGGCAGGGGGTTAGGCAATCAGCCCCAGCATTTT
TRBV5-1	-	TRBJ2-1	-	CASSLTGSSYNEQFF	TGCGCCAGCAGCTTGACCGGGAGCTCCTACAATGAGCAGTTCTTC
TRBV2	TRBD2	TRBJ2-3	-	CASNRGLAGAGTQYF	TGTGCCAGCAACCGGGGACTAGCGGGGGCGGGGACGCAGTATTTT
TRBV7-9	-	TRBJ2-5	-	CASSSRTVETQYF	TGTGCCAGCAGCTCACGGACTGTTGAGACCCAGTACTTC
TRBV6-1	-	TRBJ2-1	once	CASSEIGGLPIGQFF	TGTGCCAGCAGTGAAATCGGGGGGCTCCCTATCGGGCAGTTCTTC
TRBV7-2	-	TRBJ1-2	-	CASSSRDKDYGYTF	TGTGCCAGCAGCTCCCGGGACAAGGACTATGGCTACACCTTC
TRBV25-1	-	TRBJ2-1	-	CASSDGNPYNEQFF	TGTGCCAGCAGTGACGGGAATCCCTACAATGAGCAGTTCTTC
TRBV19	TRBD1	TRBJ2-7	-	CASSMRDRGYHEQYF	TGTGCCAGTAGTATGCGGGACAGGGGCTACCACGAGCAGTACTTC
TRBV28	TRBD2	TRBJ2-3	-	CASSLSASGGPRRTDTQYF	TGTGCCAGCAGTTTATCCGCTAGCGGGGGGCCCCGACGCACAGATACGCAGTATTTT
TRBV9	TRBD1	TRBJ1-1	-	CASRVGTGVRKNTEAFF	TGTGCCAGCAGGGTCGGGACAGGGGTTAGGAAGAACACTGAAGCTTTCTTT
TRBV5-1	TRBD2	TRBJ2-3	-	CASSTSGGADTQYF	TGCGCCAGCAGCACAAGCGGGGGGGCAGATACGCAGTATTTT
TRBV11-2	-	TRBJ1-2	-	CASSLAGVRGSGYTF	TGTGCCAGCAGCTTAGCTGGGGTCAGGGGAAGTGGCTACACCTTC
TRBV4-1	TRBD2	TRBJ2-3	-	CASSQVSGITDTQYF	TGCGCCAGCAGCCAAGTCAGCGGGATCACAGATACGCAGTATTTT
TRBV10-3	TRBD1	TRBJ2-7	-	CAIRRQGVREQYF	TGTGCCATCAGAAGACAGGGAGTACGCGAGCAGTACTTC
TRBV11-2	TRBD1	TRBJ2-1	-	CASSLIEGAFNEQFF	TGTGCCAGCAGCTTAATCGAGGGGGCCTTCAATGAGCAGTTCTTC
TRBV5-4	-	TRBJ1-1	-	CASSHAEGTEAFF	TGTGCCAGCAGCCACGCCGAGGGCACTGAAGCTTTCTTT
TRBV18	TRBD2	TRBJ2-5	-	CASSLTAGGIKTQYF	TGTGCCAGCTCATTGACGGCGGGGGGGATCAAGACCCAGTACTTC